Below, 17 T cell receptor beta chains from the same sample are listed, as sequenced in a study of T cell repertoires in cytomegalovirus infection. For these TCRs, the target antigens are not known. One entry per CDR3 protein results from TCRdb running MiXCR on the reads. The table lists 100,000 to 150,000 distinct CDR3 sequences, around 32% of them singletons, with around three fifths in the top ten. Here the sequenced sample was CD8+ T cells from cultured PBMCs, taken from culture after CMV antigen stimulation. These TCRs come from a human donor in good health (CMV status not recorded). Some clones in this sample may be carry-over from other donors' samples.

V and J are TRBV12-3 or TRBV12-4 and TRBJ2-1, with a weak D call TRBD1 (6 bases). The CDR3 runs 15 residues. V was pared by 3 bases and J by 5 bases, with 14 bases between. The CDR3 spells CASSFPGQGHNEQFF. As DNA, the CDR3 is TGTGCCAGCAGTTTCCCGGGGCAGGGGCACAATGAGCAGTTCTTC.

J is TRBJ1-5 and V is TRBV12-3 or TRBV12-4; D ambiguous. The CDR3 runs 15 residues. Trimming removed 4 bases at V and 4 bases at J, with 14 bases between. In DNA, the CDR3 is TGTGCCAGCAGTTCATCGCCATCGGAGAATCAGCCCCAGCATTTT. Translation: CASSSSPSENQPQHF.

The table lists this clonotype with many counts. The CDR3: CASSYVRLAKNIQYF. The CDR3 nucleotides are TGTGCCAGCAGCTACGTGAGGCTAGCCAAAAACATTCAGTACTTC. The V and J genes are TRBV7-9 and TRBJ2-4; D not resolved. Trimming removed 4 bases from V and 0 bases from J, with 10 bases in between. CDR1 SEHNR and CDR2 FQNEAQ come from the germline V gene (reference sequence). CDR3 length: 15 residues.

This clonotype was seen once. This clone may be a read error of a much larger clone one base away. This sequence joins TRBV7-8 and TRBJ1-1; no clear D gene. Germline assignment: CDR1 SGHVS and CDR2 FQNEAQ. The CDR3 has 12 residues. CDR3 sequence: CAGSLLDLEAFF. The CDR3 region has the DNA TGTGCCGGCAGCTTACTGGACTTGGAAGCTTTCTTT.

There are a few counts of this clonotype. V and J are TRBV12-5 and TRBJ1-1; no clear D. V was trimmed by 3 bases and J by 2 bases, leaving 10 bases between them. From germline, CDR1 is LGHNT and CDR2 FRNRAP. This CDR3 region has 14 residues. The CDR3 reads CASGLGGPNTEAFF. The CDR3 DNA reads TGTGCTAGTGGTTTAGGCGGGCCAAACACTGAAGCTTTCTTT.

This clonotype has a handful of counts. The rearrangement uses TRBV7-9 and TRBJ2-1; D is unresolved. Germline V lookup: CDR1 SEHNR, CDR2 FQNEAQ (reference sequence). The CDR3 consists of 18 residues. Trimming took 4 bases from V and 1 from J, leaving 20 bases between them. CDR3 in DNA: TGTGCCAGCAGCTCAACCGTCCAAGTGGGCCAATCCTACAATGAGCAGTTCTTC. Its translation is CASSSTVQVGQSYNEQFF.

This clonotype turned up a few times. This chain joins TRBV7-6 and TRBJ2-2; D unresolved. CDR3 size: 14 residues. Germline loops: CDR1 SGHVS, CDR2 FNYEAQ. The ends were cut back, 0 bases at V and 1 base at J, with 3 bases in the middle. The CDR3 here is CASSLAGNTGELFF. The CDR3 DNA follows: TGTGCCAGCAGCTTAGCAGGGAACACCGGGGAGCTGTTTTTT.

The rearrangement links TRBV12-3 or TRBV12-4 to TRBJ1-5; no clear D gene. CDR3 length: 13 residues. V dropped 4 bases and J dropped 5 bases, with 9 bases sitting between them. CDR3 protein: CASSYNIHQPQHF. CDR3 in DNA: TGTGCCAGCAGTTACAATATCCATCAGCCCCAGCATTTT.

In its sample, this clonotype was seen many times. V gene TRBV7-3 combines with J gene TRBJ2-3; D unresolved. There are 16 residues in the CDR3. V lost 1 base, J lost 0 bases, and 11 bases lay in between. Germline values: CDR1 SGHTA, CDR2 FQGTGA. The CDR3 sequence: CASSLNPGPSTDTQYF. The CDR3 nucleotides are TGTGCCAGCAGCTTAAACCCGGGCCCTAGCACAGATACGCAGTATTTT. The whole variable domain, filled in from reference TRBV7-3 and TRBJ2-3, reads GAGVSQTPSNKVTEKGKYVELRCDPISGHTALYWYRQSLGQGPEFLIYFQGTGAADDSGLPNDRFFAVRPEGSVSTLKIQRTERGDSAVYLCASSLNPGPSTDTQYFGPGTRLTVL.

This clonotype was seen only a few times. The genes are TRBV5-6 and TRBJ1-2; 7 nucleotides align to TRBD1. The CDR3 covers 14 residues. Germline V gene lookup returns CDR1 SGHDT and CDR2 YYEEEE. V shed 4 bases and J 4 bases; nucleotides not matched to a gene: 7. The CDR3 spells CASSLQTGIYGYTF. CDR3 in DNA: TGTGCCAGCAGCCTACAGACAGGGATCTATGGCTACACCTTC. Supplemented by reference TRBV5-6 and TRBJ1-2, the full variable domain reads DAGVTQSPTHLIKTRGQQVTLRCSPKSGHDTVSWYQQALGQGPQFIFQYYEEEERQRGNFPDRFSGHQFPNYSSELNVNALLLGDSALYLCASSLQTGIYGYTFGSGTRLTVV.

The rearrangement joins TRBV11-2 to TRBJ1-1, with 7 bases fitting TRBD1. Germline V lookup: CDR1 SGHAT, CDR2 FQNNGV. V was clipped by 0 bases and J by 3 bases; unmatched bases: 7. This CDR3 is built from 16 residues. The CDR3 DNA follows: TGTGCCAGCAGCTTAGAATACTGGGACAGCGACACTGAAGCTTTCTTT. It codes for CASSLEYWDSDTEAFF.

The chain couples TRBV6-6 to TRBJ2-7; possibly TRBD1 for D (6 bases). The CDR3 is 15 amino acids. Germline loops: CDR1 MNHNY, CDR2 SVGAGI (reference sequence). The V end was cut by 6 bases, the J end by 2 bases, with 17 bases between. CDR3 region: CASRPLRDIPYEQYF. Here the CDR3 DNA reads TGTGCCAGCAGGCCACTCCGGGACATACCCTACGAGCAGTACTTC.

This rearrangement joins TRBV5-5 to TRBJ2-7, with 9 positions matching TRBD1. The CDR3 is 16 residues long. In germline, CDR1 is SGHKS, CDR2 YYEKEE (reference sequence). Trimming took 3 bases from V and 2 from J; bases not matched to a gene: 9. The CDR3 DNA sequence: TGTGCCAGCAGCTGGGCCCCGGGACAGGGAGCCTACGAGCAGTACTTC. This encodes CASSWAPGQGAYEQYF. The full variable domain, its missing parts supplied by reference TRBV5-5 and TRBJ2-7, is DAGVTQSPTHLIKTRGQQVTLRCSPISGHKSVSWYQQVLGQGPQFIFQYYEKEERGRGNFPDRFSARQFPNYSSELNVNALLLGDSALYLCASSWAPGQGAYEQYFGPGTRLTVT.

This clonotype was seen many times. This chain joins TRBV7-8 and TRBJ2-5; D is unresolved. The CDR3 has 13 residues. V was trimmed by 4 bases and J by 5 bases, leaving 11 bases between them. Germline CDR1 reads SGHVS; CDR2 reads FQNEAQ. The CDR3, as DNA: TGTGCCAGCAGCTCCTATGAGGCGGAGACCCAGTACTTC. Translated: CASSSYEAETQYF.

The chain couples TRBV7-2 to TRBJ1-2; unclear D gene. This CDR3 region has 12 residues. V was pared by 4 bases and J by 8 bases, with 11 bases between. CDR1 SGHTA and CDR2 FQGNSA come from the germline V gene. The CDR3 sequence: CASSSGMRGYTF. In DNA, the CDR3 is TGTGCCAGCAGCTCCGGGATGCGGGGCTACACCTTC.

This clonotype was seen a few times. V is TRBV11-2 and J is TRBJ2-1, with unresolved D. Germline V gene lookup returns CDR1 SGHAT and CDR2 FQNNGV. The CDR3 is 13 residues long. Trimming took off 7 bases at V and 5 bases at J, with 12 bases between the two ends. The CDR3 region is CASTYPGHNEQFF. CDR3 nucleotide sequence: TGTGCCAGCACCTATCCGGGCCACAATGAGCAGTTCTTC. The full variable domain, rest sourced from reference TRBV11-2 and TRBJ2-1, is EAGVAQSPRYKIIEKRQSVAFWCNPISGHATLYWYQQILGQGPKLLIQFQNNGVVDDSQLPKDRFSAERLKGVDSTLKIQPAKLEDSAVYLCASTYPGHNEQFFGPGTRLTVL.

This clonotype came up a few times. The rearrangement uses TRBV12-3 or TRBV12-4 and TRBJ2-7; TRBD1 agrees at 7 bases. The CDR3 loop spans 16 amino acids. J was trimmed by 2 bases and V by 3 bases; bases with no gene match: 10. CDR3 nucleotides: TGTGCCAGCAGTTTGTTTAGGGGGCTAAAGCCCTACGAGCAGTACTTC. Its protein product is CASSLFRGLKPYEQYF.